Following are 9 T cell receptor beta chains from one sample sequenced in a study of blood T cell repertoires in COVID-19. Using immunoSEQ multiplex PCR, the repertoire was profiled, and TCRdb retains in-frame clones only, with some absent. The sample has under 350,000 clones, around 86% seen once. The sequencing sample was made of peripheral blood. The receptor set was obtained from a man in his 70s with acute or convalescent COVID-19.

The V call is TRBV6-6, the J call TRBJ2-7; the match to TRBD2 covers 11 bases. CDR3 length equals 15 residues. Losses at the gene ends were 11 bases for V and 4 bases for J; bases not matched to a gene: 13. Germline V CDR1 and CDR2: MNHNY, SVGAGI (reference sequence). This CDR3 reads CASKEGASGRYEQYF. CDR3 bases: TGTGCCTCAAAAGAGGGGGCTAGCGGGAGGTACGAGCAGTACTTC.

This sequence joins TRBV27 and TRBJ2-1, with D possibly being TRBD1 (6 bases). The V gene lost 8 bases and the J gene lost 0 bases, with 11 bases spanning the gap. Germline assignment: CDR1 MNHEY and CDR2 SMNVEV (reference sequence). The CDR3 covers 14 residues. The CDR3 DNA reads TGTGCCAGCGGAAAAGGGGGCTCCTACAATGAGCAGTTCTTC. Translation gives CASGKGGSYNEQFF.

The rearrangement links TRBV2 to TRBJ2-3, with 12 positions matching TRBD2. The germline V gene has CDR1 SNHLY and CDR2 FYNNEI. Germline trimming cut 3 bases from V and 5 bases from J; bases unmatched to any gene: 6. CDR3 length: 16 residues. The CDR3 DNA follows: TGTGCCAGCAGTGAGTTGCCTAGCGGGGGGGGAGATACGCAGTATTTT. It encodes CASSELPSGGGDTQYF.

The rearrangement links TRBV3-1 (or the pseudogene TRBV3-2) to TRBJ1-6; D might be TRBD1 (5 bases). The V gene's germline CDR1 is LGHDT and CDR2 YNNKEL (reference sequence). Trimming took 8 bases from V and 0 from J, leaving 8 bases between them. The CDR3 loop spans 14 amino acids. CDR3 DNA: TGTGCCAGCTTAGACAGCTCCTATAATTCACCCCTCCACTTT. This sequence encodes CASLDSSYNSPLHF.

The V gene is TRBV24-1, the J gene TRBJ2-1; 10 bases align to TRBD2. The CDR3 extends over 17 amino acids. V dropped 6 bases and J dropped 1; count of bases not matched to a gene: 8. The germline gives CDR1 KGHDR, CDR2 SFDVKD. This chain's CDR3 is CATSPLWTSGSYNEQFF. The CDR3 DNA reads TGTGCCACCAGTCCCCTCTGGACTAGCGGATCCTACAATGAGCAGTTCTTC.

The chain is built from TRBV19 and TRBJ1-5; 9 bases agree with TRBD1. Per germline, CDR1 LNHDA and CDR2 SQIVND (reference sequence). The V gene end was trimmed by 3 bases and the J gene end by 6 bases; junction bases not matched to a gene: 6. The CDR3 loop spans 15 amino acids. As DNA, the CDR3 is TGTGCCAGTAGTATCACAGGGGGCTTTAGTCAGCCCCAGCATTTT. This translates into CASSITGGFSQPQHF.

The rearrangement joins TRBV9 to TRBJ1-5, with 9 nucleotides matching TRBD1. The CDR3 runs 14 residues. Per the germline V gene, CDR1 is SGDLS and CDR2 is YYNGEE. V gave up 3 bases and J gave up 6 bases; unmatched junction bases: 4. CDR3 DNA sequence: TGTGCCAGCAGCGAACAGGGGGCGGGTCAGCCCCAGCATTTT. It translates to CASSEQGAGQPQHF.

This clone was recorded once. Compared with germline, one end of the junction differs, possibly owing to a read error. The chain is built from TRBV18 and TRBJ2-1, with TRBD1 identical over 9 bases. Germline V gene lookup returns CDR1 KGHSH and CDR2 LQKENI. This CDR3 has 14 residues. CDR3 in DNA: TGTGCCAGCTCCCCACAGGGGGCTAACAATGAGCAGTTCTTC. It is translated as CASSPQGANNEQFF.

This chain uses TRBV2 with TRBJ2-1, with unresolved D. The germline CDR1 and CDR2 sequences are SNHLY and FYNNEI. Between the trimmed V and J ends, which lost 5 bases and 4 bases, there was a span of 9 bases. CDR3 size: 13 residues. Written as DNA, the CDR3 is TGTGCCAGCAGTAATACAGTGTACAATGAGCAGTTCTTC. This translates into CASSNTVYNEQFF.